This TCR beta chain was captured in a study of blood T cell repertoires in COVID-19 (dated by TCRdb to the early 2020s). Looking at the study overall: Samples from collaborators originated in the United States, Italy and Spain and spanned both the acute and convalescent phases of COVID-19. The prospective study material was composed of cDNA or gDNA derived from T cells, B-cell-depleted T cells, or PBMCs. HLA class I and class II types, where available, came from metadata supplied by the sample provider rather than from assay-based typing. The dataset comprised deeply sampled blood TCRbeta repertoires from subjects exposed to, actively infected with, or recovered from COVID-19. The repertoires were made available in a free public database intended to serve as a resource for research on the immune response to SARS-CoV-2. Samples came from the ongoing ImmuneRACE study (first 160 participants) plus 1,254 subjects from 6 global collaborators. The sample metadata nearly always contained a de-identified subject ID, COVID-19 status, age in years and sex.

Another Seattle source contributed samples from volunteer blood donors who had recovered from COVID-19. Collaborating institutions collected whole blood in K2EDTA tubes following their own protocols. For TCRbeta analysis, collaborator samples were shipped as frozen whole blood, as isolated PBMCs, or as DNA extracted from either sample type. The immunoSEQ Assay, a bias-controlled multiplex PCR, was used to amplify TCRbeta CDR3 regions from genomic DNA. As for the authors' bioinformatics: Nucleated cell counts per sample were estimated from amplification of reference gene primers within the assay. To quantify the absolute abundance of each unique TCRbeta CDR3 rearrangement, sequence reads were collapsed and filtered. For each sample, productive Simpson clonality was calculated as the square root of Simpson's diversity index over productive rearrangements. TCRdb provides this immuneACCESS table in a form limited to in-frame rearrangements. Some clones are lacking; in checked studies, under half of them reflect an unresolved V gene, and why the rest are absent is not known. The V and J calls and clone size are taken from that table; D and trimming were inferred from the DNA. In all, the sample holds approximately 310,000 clones, and around 87% of those were seen once. The leading ten clones occupy about 8% of the sample.

The sample holds one count of this clone. Its antigen remains undetermined. No per-base quality is available; no much larger clone lies one base away. General study outcomes and caveats: The amount of clinical and demographic metadata varied by source and participant and was provided uncurated.

The source is a woman between 50 and 59 years old who had recovered from COVID-19. The sample taken for sequencing was peripheral blood.

The CDR3 has the sequence CASSFLGQGVLNGYTF. The nucleotide sequence reads as follows: TGTGCCAGCAGTTTTTTAGGACAGGGGGTCTTGAATGGCTACACCTTC. The chain joins TRBV28 to TRBJ1-2; TRBD1 agrees with 10 junctional bases. Measured from the cysteine to the phenylalanine, the CDR3 is 16 residues long. Just CDR3 DNA is preserved here, 48 bases in frame from base 1. V has 3 bases trimmed and J has 6 bases trimmed; junction bases matching no gene number 10. The germline V gene sets CDR1 to MDHEN and CDR2 to SYDVKM.